Sequencing of this TCR beta chain was carried out in a study of Tregs in tolerant kidney transplant recipients. Study-wide results and caveats: Biological reproducibility was not directly addressed, but technical replication error appeared minimal. Few patients were studied, so findings need validation in larger groups.

The CDR3 length is 13 residues. Germline V CDR1 and CDR2: SGHRS, YFSETQ. With V trimmed by 4 bases and J by 2 bases, 2 bases remained unmatched. CD4+CD25+CD127- Tregs, CD4+CD25- non-Tregs, CD4 and CD8 cells were sorted. Of note for this clone: The antigen remains undetermined.

TCRdb's table, derived via immunoSEQ multiplex PCR, lists solely in-frame clones and lacks some. The sample has more than 60,000 clones, around 98% seen once. The sequencing here drew on CD4+ T cells from blood, taken before the transplant. This chain connects TRBV5-1 to TRBJ2-7; 8 bases are shared with TRBD1. The clonotype originates from a human donor who received a combined kidney and bone marrow transplant. CDR3 coding DNA: TGCGCCAGCAGCAGGACAGGGACCTACGAGCAGTACTTC. It translates to CASSRTGTYEQYF.